This is a list of T cell receptor beta chains from one sample in a study of PD-1 blockade in classical Hodgkin lymphoma. Assay: immunoSEQ multiplex PCR; the TCRdb copy retains only in-frame clones and omits some. Here the sample spans 15,000 or so clones, over 60% being singletons. This material consisted of peripheral blood mononuclear cells (PBMCs), taken at baseline. Receptors originate from a human donor with classical Hodgkin lymphoma. CDR3s leave out the opening cysteine and the closing phenylalanine or tryptophan. Size is omitted from some rows. Given values are once, few, many or a class for expanded clones.

v_call clone_size cdr3_aa
TRBV4-1 . ASSQDPRGGTEAF
TRBV5-1 . ASSAPDDANTGELF
TRBV7-2 . ARIEGSGGRGNTEAF
TRBV15 . ATSRDRHYGYT
TRBV6-7 medium-sized ASSMGHEQDNEQF
TRBV6-6 . ASSLRGQANTEAF
TRBV7-3 . ASSLEGRADTQY
TRBV30 medium-sized AWTRTGGYEQY
TRBV27 once ASSLSFGANVLT
TRBV7-9 . ASSLPGTPVQY
TRBV27 . ASSPRTSGGQETQY
TRBV18 . ASSPSSGRVNYNEQF
TRBV7-6 few ASSLGDLSEQY
TRBV27 few ASSPSGTGLNEQF
TRBV4-2 . ASSSSTSGDNEQF
TRBV6-1 few ASSESGTGVRETQY
TRBV7-8 . ASSRRTVQETQY
TRBV2 large ASRAGTGDREQY
TRBV10-3 . AIRDLSGVGGYEQY
TRBV9 . ASSVVAEFRTDTQY
TRBV7-2 . ASSLIVLGNSPLH
TRBV27 . ASSFGRGTEAF
TRBV5-5 few ASSPGQGGSGANVLT
TRBV6-6 . ASSTELQFLYNEQF
TRBV28 . ASSLLSGGRSQPQH
TRBV29-1 . SVGSESYGYT
TRBV2 few ASTSPGALEQY
TRBV30 . AWTVGGVADTQY
TRBV9 . ASSSGGALYEQY
TRBV28 once ASSFPASFLETQY
TRBV6-5 few ASSYLEGPGELF
TRBV4-1 once ASSQSPGLASEQF
TRBV7-6 . ASSHHPGTSDPGELF
TRBV15 . ATRDRLKETQY
TRBV5-1 few ASSLEVGQGAREKLF
TRBV19 medium-sized ASSAVMVEYTGELF
TRBV9 few ASSGPALEAKNIQY
TRBV5-4 . ASSSESGGNGYT
TRBV28 . ASSARQGARPYGYT
TRBV4-1 . ASSPGGREGEKLF
TRBV5-1 medium-sized ASSPPDSYEQY
TRBV11-1 . ASSPQGGAGDWLTGELF
TRBV7-9 . VHQAGGNTGELF
TRBV7-2 . ASSSGSGARTDTQY
TRBV2 . ASIAGQISYNEQF
TRBV7-2 . ASSLFDRGTDTQY
TRBV7-3 . ASSPGLAGVGDEQF
TRBV7-9 . ASSPPGGTGELF
TRBV23-1 once ASSHGPTSGNTIY
TRBV6-5 medium-sized ASNSGLGDLEQY
TRBV7-2 . ASSVIGTAYEQY
TRBV29-1 . SVSTVGQETQY
TRBV2 . ASGSAGGAKNIQY